The sequence of this T cell receptor beta chain was determined in a study of graft-versus-host responses after intestinal transplantation. Sequencing used immunoSEQ multiplex PCR; TCRdb keeps in-frame clones, though not all of them. The table includes tens of thousands of clones, about 95% detected once. Per the germline V gene, CDR1 is MGHRA and CDR2 is YSYEKL. The CDR3 consists of 13 residues. Trimming removed 4 bases at V and 4 bases at J, with 7 bases between. On this clone itself: Its target is not known.

The J gene is TRBJ2-2, the V gene TRBV4-1; unclear D gene. The receptor's source is a human donor who was the organ donor for an intestinal transplant. This specimen was unstimulated CD4+ T cells sorted from spleen or lymph node cells, taken before transplant. For the CDR3, the DNA is TGCGCCAGCAGCCCACGGTTCACCGGGGAGCTGTTTTTT. It is translated as CASSPRFTGELFF.